One and the same sample provided the 28 T cell receptor beta chains below, sequenced in a study of blood T cell repertoires in COVID-19. Assay used: immunoSEQ multiplex PCR; TCRdb lists only in-frame clones, some missing. Altogether about 200,000 clones are present, approximately 82% being singletons, with the ten largest covering about 5%. Specimen: PBMCs or T cells enriched from blood (not recorded which). The receptors were gathered from a woman aged 60 to 75 with acute COVID-19.

The rearrangement links TRBV29-1 to TRBJ2-2, with 16 bases identical to TRBD2. CDR3 length: 17 residues. The germline V gene has CDR1 SQVTM and CDR2 ANQGSEA. V lost 4 bases to trimming and J lost 4 bases; unmatched junction nucleotides: 6. In DNA, the CDR3 is TGCAGCGTTGCTTCCGGGACTAGCGGGGGGGCCACCGGGGAGCTGTTTTTT. Its translation is CSVASGTSGGATGELFF.

The genes are TRBV2 and TRBJ2-2; 10 nucleotides match TRBD1. CDR1 and CDR2 from the germline V gene are SNHLY and FYNNEI. CDR3 size: 14 residues. Germline trimming cut 6 bases from V and 7 bases from J; bases unmatched to any gene: 5. The CDR3 protein is CASSGTGVGGELFF. The CDR3 region has the DNA TGTGCCAGCAGCGGGACAGGGGTAGGCGGGGAGCTGTTTTTT.

J is TRBJ2-5 and V is TRBV24-1; D may be TRBD1 (7 bases). V was clipped by 3 bases and J by 4 bases, with 17 bases between them. The CDR3 spans 16 residues. Germline lookup yields CDR1 KGHDR and CDR2 SFDVKD. The CDR3 sequence is CATSDADRQGGETQYF. CDR3 DNA sequence: TGTGCCACCAGTGATGCCGACCGACAGGGAGGAGAGACCCAGTACTTC.

This rearrangement joins TRBV24-1 to TRBJ2-3, with 11 positions matching TRBD2. Germline assignment: CDR1 KGHDR and CDR2 SFDVKD. Germline trimming cut 3 bases from V and 8 bases from J; bases unmatched to any gene: 12. CDR3 length: 17 amino acids. CDR3 loop: CATSDLTTSGSYGTQYF. The CDR3 nucleotides are TGTGCCACCAGTGATCTGACCACTAGCGGGAGCTATGGTACGCAGTATTTT.

Only a few counts were recorded for this clone. The V and J genes are TRBV10-1 and TRBJ2-5, with 8 positions matching TRBD1. The CDR3 covers 14 residues. Germline V lookup: CDR1 WNHNN, CDR2 SYGVQD (reference sequence). V lost 4 bases, J lost 4 bases, and 5 bases stayed unmatched. The CDR3: CASSVGQGGETQYF. CDR3 nucleotide sequence: TGCGCCAGCAGTGTAGGACAGGGCGGAGAGACCCAGTACTTC.

This chain connects TRBV15 to TRBJ1-2; TRBD1 matches at 7 bases. The CDR3 runs 13 residues. Germline V lookup: CDR1 LNHNV, CDR2 YYDKDF (reference sequence). The V segment lost 1 base and the J segment 4 bases; nucleotides outside the gene matches: 0. CDR3 loop: CATSRGQGYGYTF. As DNA, the CDR3 is TGTGCCACCAGCAGAGGACAGGGCTATGGCTACACCTTC.

V usage is TRBV7-9 and J usage is TRBJ1-5; possibly TRBD1 for D (5 bases). Germline V gene lookup returns CDR1 SEHNR and CDR2 FQNEAQ (reference sequence). V gave up 0 bases and J gave up 7 bases, with 7 bases separating them. The CDR3 is 13 amino acids. The CDR3 sequence is CASSLARQQPQHF. CDR3 in DNA: TGTGCCAGCAGCTTAGCCAGACAGCAGCCCCAGCATTTT. The whole variable domain, remainder taken from reference TRBV7-9 and TRBJ1-5, is DTGVSQNPRHKITKRGQNVTFRCDPISEHNRLYWYRQTLGQGPEFLTYFQNEAQLEKSRLLSDRFSAERPKGSFSTLEIQRTEQGDSAMYLCASSLARQQPQHFGDGTRLSIL.

The chain is built from TRBV6-2 or TRBV6-3 and TRBJ2-3; TRBD2 matches at 10 bases. This CDR3 comprises 15 residues. Trimming removed 4 bases from V and 3 bases from J; junction bases left unmatched: 4. Germline CDR1 MNHEY, CDR2 SVGEGT. The CDR3: CASSLAGGPTDTQYF. The CDR3, as DNA: TGTGCCAGCAGTTTAGCGGGGGGCCCAACAGATACGCAGTATTTT.

This chain uses TRBV27 with TRBJ2-7; 7 nucleotides align to TRBD1. The germline gives CDR1 MNHEY, CDR2 SMNVEV (reference sequence). The CDR3 sequence is 17 residues long. Losses at the gene ends were 5 bases for V and 2 bases for J; bases not matched to a gene: 15. The CDR3: CASSAEVSTGPPYEQYF. The DNA of the CDR3 is TGTGCCAGCAGTGCTGAAGTTTCGACAGGGCCCCCCTACGAGCAGTACTTC.

The V call is TRBV2, the J call TRBJ1-3, with D uncertain. Germline CDR1 is SNHLY and CDR2 is FYNNEI. The CDR3 is made up of 16 amino acids. V dropped 4 bases and J dropped 4 bases, with 17 bases sitting between them. The CDR3 DNA sequence: TGTGCCAGCAGTGGTGTAACAGATGCCTCAGGAAACACCATATATTTT. The encoded protein is CASSGVTDASGNTIYF.

The sample holds one count of this clone. The chain is built from TRBV11-2 and TRBJ2-2; TRBD2 matches 9 bases. Germline CDR1 and CDR2: SGHAT and FQNNGV. J lost 5 bases, V lost 2 bases, and 3 bases had no gene match. The CDR3 totals 15 residues. CDR3 amino acids: CASSLRLAGTGELFF. CDR3 nucleotides: TGTGCCAGCAGCTTAAGGCTAGCGGGGACCGGGGAGCTGTTTTTT.

The chain employs TRBV11-2 and TRBJ2-5; 7 positions match TRBD2. The V gene's germline CDR1 is SGHAT and CDR2 FQNNGV. The CDR3 runs 16 residues. V was clipped by 3 bases and J by 2 bases; unmatched bases: 9. CDR3 loop: CASSLLGGGRQETQYF. The CDR3 coding sequence is TGTGCCAGCAGCTTGCTGGGCGGGGGTCGGCAAGAGACCCAGTACTTC.

The genes are TRBV6-2 or TRBV6-3 and TRBJ2-7; 8 nucleotides line up with TRBD1. The CDR3 has 14 amino acids. The germline V gene encodes CDR1 MNHEY and CDR2 SVGEGT. J lost 4 bases, V lost 2 bases, and 4 bases had no gene match. The CDR3 DNA follows: TGTGCCAGCAGTTACCCGGACAGGGCGTACGAGCAGTACTTC. Translating gives CASSYPDRAYEQYF.

This clone was counted at least ten times. The chain recombines TRBV7-9 with TRBJ1-1; the D is unclear. Trimming stripped 5 bases from V and 3 bases from J, with 10 bases between. Germline V CDR1 and CDR2: SEHNR, FQNEAQ (reference sequence). This CDR3 contains 13 residues. The CDR3 bases are TGTGCCAGCAGCCCCGGGGAGTACACTGAAGCTTTCTTT. Amino acids: CASSPGEYTEAFF.

The gene calls are TRBV5-8 and TRBJ1-1; D gene ambiguous. CDR1 is SGHTS and CDR2 is YDEGEE in the germline V gene. The CDR3 length is 15 residues. V lost 0 bases to trimming and J lost 2 bases, with 11 bases between them. As DNA, the CDR3 is TGTGCCAGCAGCTTGGCCAGCAGGAAAAACACTGAAGCTTTCTTT. Its protein product is CASSLASRKNTEAFF.

This clone was picked up a small number of times. This rearrangement joins TRBV10-3 to TRBJ2-1, with D perhaps matching TRBD1 (6 bases). CDR1 is ENHRY, CDR2 SYGVKD, per germline. The V end lost 8 bases, the J end lost 6 bases, and 11 bases lay between the germline ends. This CDR3 has 12 residues. CDR3 sequence (DNA): TGTGCCATCGGACAGACCCCCAATGAGCAGTTCTTC. The encoded protein is CAIGQTPNEQFF.

The chain joins TRBV18 to TRBJ2-5, with a possible D match to TRBD2 (6 bases). Germline CDR1 and CDR2: KGHSH and LQKENI. V shed 8 bases and J shed 5 bases, with 15 bases lying between them. The CDR3 is made up of 13 amino acids. CDR3 sequence reads: CASRWGVSETQYF. As DNA, the CDR3 is TGTGCCAGCCGGTGGGGGGTCAGTGAGACCCAGTACTTC.

This chain connects TRBV11-2 to TRBJ2-3, with a possible D match to TRBD1 (6 bases). Trimming removed 2 bases from V and 5 bases from J, with 17 bases in between. The germline gives CDR1 SGHAT, CDR2 FQNNGV. There are 16 residues in the CDR3. In DNA form, the CDR3 reads TGTGCCAGCAGCTTAATCTCGGACAGAAGTGGAGATACGCAGTATTTT. Protein: CASSLISDRSGDTQYF.

This clone was seen only a few times. The chain joins TRBV28 to TRBJ1-2, with 9 nucleotides matching TRBD1. The V and J ends lost 8 bases and 8 bases, in that order; junction bases with no gene match: 9. CDR3 length equals 13 residues. From germline, CDR1 is MDHEN and CDR2 SYDVKM. The DNA of the CDR3 is TGTGCCAGCCTAGGGACAGGGACGGGCGGCTACACCTTC. It encodes CASLGTGTGGYTF.

This clone was detected only a few times. This chain connects TRBV5-6 to TRBJ1-5, with TRBD1 matching 9 bases. Germline V CDR1 and CDR2: SGHDT, YYEEEE. This CDR3 region has 14 residues. Trimming cost V 4 bases and J 6 bases; bases outside gene matches: 5. The CDR3 loop reads CASSRDRASQPQHF. CDR3 coding DNA: TGTGCCAGCAGCCGGGACAGGGCTAGTCAGCCCCAGCATTTT.

The chain couples TRBV4-3 to TRBJ1-2; no definite D call. V was trimmed by 1 base and J by 8 bases, leaving 14 bases between them. This CDR3 is 14 amino acids long. Germline V CDR1 and CDR2: LGHNA, YSLEER. The CDR3 is CASSQAGVTRGYTF. In DNA, the CDR3 is TGCGCCAGCAGCCAAGCTGGAGTCACACGGGGCTACACCTTC.

This clone was observed a single time. This sequence joins TRBV7-2 and TRBJ2-2; weak D call: TRBD2 (6 bases). Trimming removed 4 bases from V and 6 bases from J, with 9 bases in between. Germline loops: CDR1 SGHTA, CDR2 FQGNSA. The CDR3 spans 13 residues. The DNA for the CDR3 is TGTGCCAGCAGCTCGACTAGTTCCGGGGAGCTGTTTTTT. It specifies CASSSTSSGELFF.

J is TRBJ2-1 and V is TRBV19; 10 positions match TRBD2. The CDR3 runs to 15 residues. Losses at the gene ends were 3 bases for V and 9 bases for J; bases not matched to a gene: 8. Germline V lookup: CDR1 LNHDA, CDR2 SQIVND (reference sequence). DNA of the CDR3: TGTGCCAGTAGTATTAGCGGGGGGACCTCCCCTGAGCAGTTCTTC. Protein sequence: CASSISGGTSPEQFF. Together with reference TRBV19 and TRBJ2-1, the CDR3 gives the full variable domain: DGGITQSPKYLFRKEGQNVTLSCEQNLNHDAMYWYRQDPGQGLRLIYYSQIVNDFQKGDIAEGYSVSREKKESFPLTVTSAQKNPTAFYLCASSISGGTSPEQFFGPGTRLTVL.

The chain is built from TRBV30 and TRBJ1-4, with TRBD1 identical over 7 bases. Germline V gene data show CDR1 as GTSNPN and CDR2 as SVGIG (reference sequence). The CDR3 runs to 16 residues. J gave up 8 bases and V 2 bases, and 14 bases lay outside the gene matches. CDR3 bases: TGTGCCTGGAGTTACTCCTACAGGGGAGTACGAGAAAAACTGTTTTTT. This gives the protein CAWSYSYRGVREKLFF.

J is TRBJ2-7 and V is TRBV9; TRBD2 matches 9 bases. The ends lost 1 base at V and 3 bases at J; junction bases unmatched: 14. Germline values: CDR1 SGDLS, CDR2 YYNGEE. There are 18 residues in the CDR3. The CDR3 sequence is CASSVSHEGLAGIYEQYF. CDR3 DNA: TGTGCCAGCAGCGTATCCCACGAGGGGCTAGCGGGAATCTACGAGCAGTACTTC.

The count of this clone is one. This rearrangement joins TRBV5-1 to TRBJ1-4, with 7 bases aligning to TRBD1. The CDR3 has 14 amino acids. With V trimmed by 3 bases and J by 4 bases, 3 bases remained unmatched. Germline V gives CDR1 SGHRS, CDR2 YFSETQ. The CDR3 DNA sequence: TGCGCCAGCAGCTCGGGACAGTTTAATGAAAAACTGTTTTTT. As protein: CASSSGQFNEKLFF.

This chain links TRBV4-3 with TRBJ1-5; 10 bases match TRBD1. The length of the CDR3 is 15 residues. Looked up from germline, CDR1 is LGHNA and CDR2 is YSLEER. J gave up 6 bases and V 3 bases, and 5 bases lay outside the gene matches. The CDR3 here is CASSQTGGAGQPQHF. CDR3 in DNA: TGCGCCAGCAGCCAGACAGGGGGCGCGGGTCAGCCCCAGCATTTT.

The V and J genes are TRBV4-3 and TRBJ1-3, with 7 bases matching TRBD1. CDR1 LGHNA and CDR2 YSLEER come from the germline V gene. The CDR3 loop spans 17 amino acids. V lost 1 base, J lost 0 bases, and 6 bases stayed unmatched. The CDR3: CASSQGRGPSSGNTIYF. For the CDR3, the DNA is TGCGCCAGCAGCCAAGGAAGGGGGCCCAGCTCTGGAAACACCATATATTTT.